Following are 14 T cell receptor beta chains from one sample sequenced in a study of T cell responses to AZD1222 COVID-19 vaccine. Assay: immunoSEQ multiplex PCR; the TCRdb copy retains only in-frame clones and omits some. This sample has approximately 180,000 clones, with approximately 92% found just once. The specimen comprised peripheral blood, sampled on day 0 of AZD1222 vaccination. Every receptor here comes from an adult in good health.

The V and J genes are TRBV19 and TRBJ1-1, with a tentative D call TRBD1 (6 bases). V lost 2 bases to trimming and J lost 8 bases, with 12 bases between them. This CDR3 is 13 amino acids long. Per germline, CDR1 LNHDA and CDR2 SQIVND (reference sequence). CDR3 protein: CASSIRPQGEAFF. The CDR3 DNA is TGTGCCAGTAGTATAAGACCGCAGGGGGAAGCTTTCTTT.

The chain joins TRBV24-1 to TRBJ1-2; 7 positions agree with TRBD1. The CDR3 runs 13 residues. Germline CDR1 and CDR2: KGHDR and SFDVKD. V dropped 8 bases and J dropped 7; count of bases not matched to a gene: 9. The CDR3: CATTEGGGGGYTF. CDR3 nucleotide sequence: TGTGCCACCACCGAGGGAGGGGGCGGTGGCTACACCTTC.

J is TRBJ1-1 and V is TRBV5-5; D may be TRBD1 (6 bases). The CDR3 runs to 14 residues. V was trimmed by 2 bases and J by 4 bases, leaving 12 bases between them. Germline CDR1 is SGHKS and CDR2 is YYEKEE (reference sequence). The DNA for the CDR3 is TGTGCCAGCAGCTTTAATTGGGGGGCCACTGAAGCTTTCTTT. Protein sequence: CASSFNWGATEAFF. The variable domain in full, completed from reference TRBV5-5 and TRBJ1-1, reads DAGVTQSPTHLIKTRGQQVTLRCSPISGHKSVSWYQQVLGQGPQFIFQYYEKEERGRGNFPDRFSARQFPNYSSELNVNALLLGDSALYLCASSFNWGATEAFFGQGTRLTVV.

This sequence joins TRBV19 and TRBJ2-1; a possible D gene is TRBD1 (5 bases). The CDR3 consists of 14 residues. Germline V lookup: CDR1 LNHDA, CDR2 SQIVND (reference sequence). Trimming shortened V by 7 bases and J by 6 bases, and 16 bases separated the two germline ends. The CDR3 sequence is CASKIREGFNEQFF. CDR3 bases: TGTGCCAGTAAAATCAGGGAAGGCTTCAATGAGCAGTTCTTC.

The chain links TRBV14 to TRBJ2-1; TRBD2 is a possible D gene (5 bases). CDR3 length equals 15 residues. Trimming took off 3 bases at V and 1 base at J, with 10 bases between the two ends. Germline lookup yields CDR1 SGHDN and CDR2 FVKESK. The CDR3 loop is CASSQQTGSYNEQFF. The CDR3 DNA sequence: TGTGCCAGCAGCCAGCAGACGGGGTCCTACAATGAGCAGTTCTTC. The full variable domain, completed using reference TRBV14 and TRBJ2-1, is EAGVTQFPSHSVIEKGQTVTLRCDPISGHDNLYWYRRVMGKEIKFLLHFVKESKQDESGMPNNRFLAERTGGTYSTLKVQPAELEDSGVYFCASSQQTGSYNEQFFGPGTRLTVL.

The chain employs TRBV7-9 and TRBJ1-2; 7 bases align to TRBD1. The J segment lost 4 bases and the V segment lost 5 bases, leaving 10 bases of the junction unmatched. Germline loops: CDR1 SEHNR, CDR2 FQNEAQ (reference sequence). The CDR3 has 15 residues. CDR3 loop: CASSPPGQDLYGYTF. The CDR3 region has the DNA TGTGCCAGCAGCCCCCCCGGACAGGACCTCTATGGCTACACCTTC.

The CDR3 is CSVELQGEAFF. CDR3 nucleotide sequence: TGCAGTGTTGAGTTACAGGGCGAAGCTTTCTTT. V gene TRBV20-1 combines with J gene TRBJ1-1, with D maybe TRBD1 (6 bases). Germline CDR1 is DFQATT and CDR2 is SNEGSKA (reference sequence). The length of the CDR3 is 11 residues. Trimming cost V 7 bases and J 8 bases, with 14 bases left between them.

This chain connects TRBV7-2 to TRBJ2-3; D is perhaps TRBD1 (6 bases). V was shortened by 2 bases and J by 5 bases, with 8 bases between the two germline ends. The CDR3 spans 13 residues. The germline gives CDR1 SGHTA, CDR2 FQGNSA. DNA for the CDR3: TGTGCCAGCAGCTTAACCAGGGGAGATACGCAGTATTTT. Translation: CASSLTRGDTQYF.

This clone has only a few counts. This chain connects TRBV19 to TRBJ2-7, with TRBD2 matching 8 bases. With V trimmed by 3 bases and J by 2 bases, 12 bases remained unmatched. The CDR3 covers 17 residues. The germline CDR1 and CDR2 sequences are LNHDA and SQIVND (reference sequence). This CDR3 is CASSILLGTSGPYEQYF. Written as DNA, the CDR3 is TGTGCCAGTAGTATTCTTTTGGGAACTAGCGGCCCCTACGAGCAGTACTTC.

The chain joins TRBV10-2 to TRBJ2-7; the D is unclear. The germline CDR1 and CDR2 sequences are WSHSY and SAAADI. Trimming took 0 bases from V and 2 from J, leaving 8 bases between them. This CDR3 has 14 residues. The DNA of the CDR3 is TGCGCCAGCAGTGAGTCGCACATTACCTACGAGCAGTACGTC. Translating it yields CASSESHITYEQYV.

The rearrangement joins TRBV7-2 to TRBJ1-5; unclear D gene. CDR3 size: 13 residues. Germline V CDR1 and CDR2: SGHTA, FQGNSA. V lost 5 bases and J lost 6, with 11 bases in between. The CDR3 region is CASSPDKGQPQHF. For the CDR3, the DNA is TGTGCCAGCAGCCCAGATAAGGGTCAGCCCCAGCATTTT.

This chain joins TRBV12-3 or TRBV12-4 and TRBJ2-1; D ambiguous. The CDR3 has 13 amino acids. V shed 2 bases and J shed 8 bases, with 10 bases lying between them. CDR3 in amino acids: CASSLRTADEQFF. CDR3 DNA sequence: TGTGCCAGCAGTTTACGCACGGCGGATGAGCAGTTCTTC.

The rearrangement joins TRBV4-2 to TRBJ2-1, with D maybe TRBD2 (7 bases). V lost 1 base, J lost 5 bases, and 15 bases lay in between. CDR3 size: 16 residues. CDR1 and CDR2 (germline): LGHNA, YNFKEQ. In DNA, the CDR3 is TGTGCCAGCAGCCAAGGGAGGGGGGGGACGAACAATGAGCAGTTCTTC. Residues: CASSQGRGGTNNEQFF.

The V and J genes are TRBV18 and TRBJ1-4, with D possibly being TRBD1 (6 bases). The V end lost 2 bases, the J end lost 4 bases, and 11 bases lay between the germline ends. Germline V gene sequence: CDR1 KGHSH, CDR2 LQKENI. The CDR3 loop spans 15 amino acids. The CDR3 protein is CASSPSGRGNEKLFF. CDR3 nucleotide sequence: TGTGCCAGCTCACCAAGTGGCAGGGGTAATGAAAAACTGTTTTTT.